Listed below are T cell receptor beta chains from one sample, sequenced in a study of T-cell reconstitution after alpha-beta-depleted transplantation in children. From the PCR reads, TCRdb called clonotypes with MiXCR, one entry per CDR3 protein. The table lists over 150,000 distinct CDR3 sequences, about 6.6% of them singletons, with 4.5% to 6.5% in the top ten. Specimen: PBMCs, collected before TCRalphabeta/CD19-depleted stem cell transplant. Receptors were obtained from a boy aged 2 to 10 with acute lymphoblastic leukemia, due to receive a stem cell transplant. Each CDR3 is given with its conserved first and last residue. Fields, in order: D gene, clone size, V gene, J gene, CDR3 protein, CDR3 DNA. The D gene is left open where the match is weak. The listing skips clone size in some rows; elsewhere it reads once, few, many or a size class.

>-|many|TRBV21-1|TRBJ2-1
CASSKVAGRSYNEQFF
TGTGCCAGCAGCAAAGTGGCGGGCCGCTCCTACAATGAGCAGTTCTTC
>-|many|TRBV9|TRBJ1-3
CASSAPLDGNSGNTIYF
TGTGCCAGCAGCGCACCATTGGACGGTAACTCTGGAAACACCATATATTTT
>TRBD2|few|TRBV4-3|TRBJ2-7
CASSQTRTSGSEQYF
TGCGCCAGCAGCCAAACAAGGACTAGCGGGAGCGAGCAGTACTTC
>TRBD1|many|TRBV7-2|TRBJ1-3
CASSFSQGDTIYF
TGTGCCAGCAGCTTCTCTCAGGGGGACACCATATATTTT
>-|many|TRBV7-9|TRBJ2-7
CASSNRVGYEQYF
TGTGCCAGCAGCAACAGGGTTGGCTACGAGCAGTACTTC
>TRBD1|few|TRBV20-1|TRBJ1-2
CSASGQGFDYGYTF
TGCAGTGCCAGCGGACAGGGATTTGACTATGGCTACACCTTC
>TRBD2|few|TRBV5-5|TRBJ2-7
CASSLASGSLSQQYF
TGTGCCAGCAGCTTGGCTAGCGGGAGCCTCTCTCAGCAGTACTTC
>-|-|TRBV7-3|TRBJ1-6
CASSLYGRSYNSPLHF
TGTGCCAGCAGCTTATACGGAAGGAGCTATAATTCACCCCTCCACTTT
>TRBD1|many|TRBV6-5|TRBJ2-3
CASSHAPGQGGDTQYF
TGTGCCAGCAGCCACGCTCCGGGACAGGGGGGAGATACGCAGTATTTT
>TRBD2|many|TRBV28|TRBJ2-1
CASRTSGDNEQFF
TGTGCCAGCAGGACTAGCGGGGACAATGAGCAGTTCTTC
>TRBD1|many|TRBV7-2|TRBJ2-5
CASSQNRGETQYF
TGTGCCAGCAGTCAAAACAGGGGAGAGACCCAGTACTTC
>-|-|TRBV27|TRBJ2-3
CATFYREGRTHTQYF
TGTGCCACCTTTTATCGAGAGGGCCGCACACATACGCAGTATTTT
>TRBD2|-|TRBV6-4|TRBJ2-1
CASSPTSGRFYNEQFF
TGTGCCAGCAGCCCTACTAGCGGGAGGTTCTACAATGAGCAGTTCTTC
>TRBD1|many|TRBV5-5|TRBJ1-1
CASSFEGDGTGDTEAFF
TGTGCCAGCAGCTTTGAAGGAGATGGAACAGGGGACACTGAAGCTTTCTTT
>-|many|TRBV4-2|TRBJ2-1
CASSQDRSLNNEQFF
TGTGCCAGCAGCCAAGATCGGTCCTTAAACAATGAGCAGTTCTTC
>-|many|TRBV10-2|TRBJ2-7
CASRGLAGEVHEQYF
TGCGCCAGCAGGGGGTTGGCAGGGGAGGTCCACGAGCAGTACTTC
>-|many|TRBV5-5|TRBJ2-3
CASSLEGTSTDTQYF
TGTGCCAGCAGCTTAGAGGGGACGAGCACAGATACGCAGTATTTT
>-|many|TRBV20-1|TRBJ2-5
CSARHPTKETQYF
TGCAGTGCTAGACACCCTACTAAAGAGACCCAGTACTTC
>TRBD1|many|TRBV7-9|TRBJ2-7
CASSGYDRVGTGSYEQYF
TGTGCCAGCAGCGGATACGACAGGGTCGGAACAGGGTCCTACGAGCAGTACTTC
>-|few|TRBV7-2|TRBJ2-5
CAISLDRGKETQYF
TGTGCCATCAGCTTAGACCGGGGGAAAGAGACCCAGTACTTC
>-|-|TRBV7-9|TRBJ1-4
CASSARRGTNEKLFF
TGTGCCAGCAGCGCACGTCGGGGAACTAATGAAAAACTGTTTTTT
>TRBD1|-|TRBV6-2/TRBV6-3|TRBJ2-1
CASSESGTGGNEQFF
TGTGCCAGCAGTGAGTCCGGGACAGGGGGGAATGAGCAGTTCTTC
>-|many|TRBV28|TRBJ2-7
CASSFPQGSVKSYEQYF
TGTGCCAGCAGTTTCCCGCAGGGGTCCGTTAAATCCTACGAGCAGTACTTC
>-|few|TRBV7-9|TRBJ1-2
CASSLQGGYGYTF
TGTGCCAGCAGCCTTCAGGGTGGCTATGGCTACACCTTC
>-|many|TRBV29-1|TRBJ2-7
CSATSANSYEQYF
TGCAGCGCCACATCCGCGAATTCCTACGAGCAGTACTTC
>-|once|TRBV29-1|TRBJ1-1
CSVTQMNTEAFF
TGCAGCGTCACCCAAATGAACACTGAAGCTTTCTTT
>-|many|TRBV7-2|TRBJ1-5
CASSYRENQPQHF
TGTGCCAGCAGCTACAGGGAAAATCAGCCCCAGCATTTT
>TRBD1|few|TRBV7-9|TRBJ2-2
CASSPMGDRGFEELFF
TGTGCCAGCAGCCCAATGGGCGACAGGGGGTTTGAGGAGCTGTTTTTT
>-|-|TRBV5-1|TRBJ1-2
CASSLVATNYTF
TGCGCCAGCAGCTTGGTTGCGACAAACTACACCTTC
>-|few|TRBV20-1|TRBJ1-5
CSARDPIRMNQPQHF
TGCAGTGCTAGAGATCCTATACGGATGAATCAGCCCCAGCATTTT
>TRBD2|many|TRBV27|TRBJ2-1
CARRVAGGPVNPYNEQFF
TGTGCCCGCCGGGTTGCGGGGGGGCCTGTAAATCCCTACAATGAGCAGTTCTTC
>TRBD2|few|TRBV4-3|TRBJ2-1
CASSQEMRGGPEEQFF
TGCGCCAGCAGCCAAGAGATGCGGGGGGGCCCCGAGGAGCAGTTCTTC
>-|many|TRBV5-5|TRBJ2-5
CASSLSQGSETQYF
TGTGCCAGCAGCTTGTCCCAGGGATCGGAGACCCAGTACTTC
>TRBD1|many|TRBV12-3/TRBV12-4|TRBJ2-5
CASSPYPLTGGRETQYF
TGTGCCAGCAGTCCTTATCCCCTCACAGGGGGTAGGGAGACCCAGTACTTC
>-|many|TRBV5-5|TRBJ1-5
CASSLVTGAYQPQHF
TGTGCCAGCAGCCTGGTCACGGGGGCCTATCAGCCCCAGCATTTT
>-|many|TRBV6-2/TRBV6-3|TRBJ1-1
CASSYIVASEAFF
TGTGCCAGCAGTTATATCGTGGCCTCTGAAGCTTTCTTT
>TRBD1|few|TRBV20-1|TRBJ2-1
CSAPRRGRGWSNEQFF
TGCAGTGCCCCTCGTAGGGGGCGCGGATGGTCCAATGAGCAGTTCTTC
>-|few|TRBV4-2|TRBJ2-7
CASSQGQSPTPYEQYF
TGTGCCAGCAGCCAAGGGCAAAGTCCCACCCCCTACGAGCAGTACTTC